This T cell receptor beta chain is from a study of CD8+CD57+ T cells in acquired aplastic anemia. Study at large: Each DNA sample taken from sorted CD4+ and CD8+ cells came to approximately 3 ug on average.

Overall study results and limits: A set of 25 to 35 CD8+ CDR3 sequences was shared between patients and controls, and these sequences appeared highly expressed in patients.

The germline V gene encodes CDR1 SNHLY and CDR2 FYNNEI. The CDR3 is 17 residues long. V was pared by 4 bases and J by 5 bases, with 16 bases of the junction left unmatched. In regard to this clonotype: Its antigen is still unknown.

The use of genomic DNA as template underpinned the TCR beta VDJ and CDR3 profiling. TCRdb itself ran the reads through MiXCR, one entry per CDR3 protein. The sample includes roughly 150,000 distinct CDR3 sequences, roughly 47% of them seen just once. Material: sorted CD4+, CD8+, or CD8+CD57+ T cells (not recorded which) from PBMCs. The J gene is TRBJ1-2, the V gene TRBV2; 7 bases agree with TRBD1. This receptor was identified in a human donor in good health. CDR3 loop: CASSATRQGPTPYGYTF. Here the CDR3 DNA reads TGTGCCAGCAGTGCCACCAGACAGGGACCAACCCCGTATGGCTACACCTTC.